The T cell receptor (beta chain) under discussion was sequenced for a study of cytomegalovirus exposure and HLA in healthy donors. As for the study in general: As released early, the data held 85 million to 95 million unique TCRs from HLA-typed donors. Study-wide results and caveats: The listing of approximately 160 TCR beta chains classed them as cytomegalovirus-associated. Certain indistinguishable V segments, among them TRBV6-2 and TRBV6-3, were excluded.

As for this clone: Its antigen is unidentified.

All donors participated as healthy donors of bone marrow. The germline V gene encodes CDR1 MDHEN and CDR2 SYDVKM. Trimming pared 8 bases from V and 1 base from J, leaving 17 bases between. The CDR3 totals 15 residues. Primers for the PCR totalled 60 Vbeta and 13 Jbeta. Sequenced by immunoSEQ multiplex PCR; TCRdb stores in-frame clones only, minus some. The data show more than 85,000 clones, around 81% seen once. The genes are TRBV28 and TRBJ1-1; D unresolved. The specimen sequenced was PBMCs. The TCR was taken from a woman aged 30 to 39 in good health and CMV-seronegative. The DNA of the CDR3 is TGTGCCAGCCATGGAGCCACCCTGGGGAACACTGAAGCTTTCTTT. Its translation is CASHGATLGNTEAFF.